Presented here are 19 T cell receptor beta chains from one specimen sequenced in a study of blood T cell repertoires in COVID-19. Clones were read by immunoSEQ multiplex PCR, and TCRdb kept only the in-frame ones, dropping some. The sample consists of 150,000 to 200,000 clones, around 80% of them appearing once. Sequencing used PBMCs or T cells enriched from blood (not recorded which). These TCRs come from a woman aged 55-70 years who had recovered from COVID-19.

The V call is TRBV4-1, the J call TRBJ1-6, with D possibly being TRBD1 (5 bases). V lost 0 bases to trimming and J lost 6 bases, with 9 bases between them. Germline lookup yields CDR1 MGHRA and CDR2 YSYEKL. CDR3 length: 15 residues. The CDR3 bases are TGCGCCAGCAGCCAAGATCGACAGCGTAATTCACCCCTCCACTTT. Translating gives CASSQDRQRNSPLHF.

The V call is TRBV4-1, the J call TRBJ1-6; maybe TRBD1 (5 bases). Germline lookup yields CDR1 MGHRA and CDR2 YSYEKL. The CDR3 spans 15 residues. Trimming took 1 base from V and 11 from J, leaving 15 bases between them. The CDR3 region has the DNA TGCGCCAGCAGCCAAGGCAAGGGGATGGCTCCACCCCTCCACTTT. It codes for CASSQGKGMAPPLHF.

This clone was observed a handful of times. Other DNA sequences from this sample encode an identical CDR3 as well. This chain links TRBV18 with TRBJ1-1; tentative D call: TRBD1 (5 bases). CDR3 length: 14 residues. Trimming pared 2 bases from V and 1 base from J, leaving 8 bases between. The germline V gene has CDR1 KGHSH and CDR2 LQKENI. The CDR3 bases are TGTGCCAGCTCACCAGCCAGGGAGAACACTGAAGCTTTCTTT. Protein product: CASSPARENTEAFF.

The V gene is TRBV5-6, the J gene TRBJ2-2, with 7 bases identical to TRBD1. Germline assignment: CDR1 SGHDT and CDR2 YYEEEE. The ends lost 3 bases at V and 4 bases at J; junction bases unmatched: 12. This CDR3 has 17 amino acids. In DNA, the CDR3 is TGTGCCAGCAGCTCGCCCCGGACAGGATGGGGCACCGGGGAGCTGTTTTTT. As protein: CASSSPRTGWGTGELFF.

As regards this clone: Other DNA sequences from this sample encode an identical CDR3 as well. The CDR3 sequence is CAISPAPGSYNEQFF. DNA of the CDR3: TGTGCCATCTCGCCGGCCCCGGGGTCCTACAATGAGCAGTTCTTC. V is TRBV7-8 and J is TRBJ2-1, with a possible D match to TRBD2 (5 bases). V dropped 10 bases and J dropped 1 base, with 17 bases sitting between them. Germline CDR1 is SGHVS and CDR2 is FQNEAQ. This CDR3 spans 15 amino acids.

The chain combines TRBV5-1 with TRBJ2-3; D possibly corresponds to TRBD2 (5 bases). The CDR3 runs to 16 residues. With 4 bases removed from V and 0 bases from J, the gap between germline ends came to 15 bases. Germline lookup yields CDR1 SGHRS and CDR2 YFSETQ. The CDR3 sequence: CASSPGSLLSTDTQYF. The CDR3 bases are TGCGCCAGCAGCCCGGGAAGCCTCCTTAGCACAGATACGCAGTATTTT.

The chain carries TRBV9 and TRBJ2-1; TRBD2 matches 12 bases. The CDR3 is 16 amino acids. Germline assignment: CDR1 SGDLS and CDR2 YYNGEE. Trimming cost V 4 bases and J 4 bases; bases outside gene matches: 6. The CDR3 is CASSSGTSGSYNEQFF. In nucleotides, the CDR3 is TGTGCCAGCAGCTCCGGGACTAGCGGGTCTTACAATGAGCAGTTCTTC.

The table lists this clone with a few counts. V and J are TRBV19 and TRBJ1-1; D is perhaps TRBD1 (5 bases). The V end lost 8 bases, the J end lost 0 bases, and 10 bases lay between the germline ends. The CDR3 has 13 residues. Looked up from germline, CDR1 is LNHDA and CDR2 is SQIVND (reference sequence). The CDR3 DNA is TGTGCCAGTCAGGAGGGACTGAACACTGAAGCTTTCTTT. Translation gives CASQEGLNTEAFF.

This clone was seen a single time. The chain uses TRBV18 and TRBJ2-3, with 9 bases matching TRBD2. J lost 2 bases, V lost 3 bases, and 6 bases had no gene match. The CDR3 consists of 16 residues. The V gene's germline CDR1 is KGHSH and CDR2 LQKENI. The CDR3 loop reads CASSPPAGGATDTQYF. CDR3 sequence (DNA): TGTGCCAGCTCACCCCCGGCGGGGGGGGCCACAGATACGCAGTATTTT.

V and J are TRBV21-1 and TRBJ1-6; TRBD1 was called by the table and not checked on the DNA. TRBV21-1 is recorded as a pseudogene. The CDR3 spans 18 residues. The CDR3, as DNA: TGTGCCAGCAGCAAAAATGGGGACCCCGGGACAGGGGACTCACCCCTCCACTTT. Amino acid sequence: CASSKNGDPGTGDSPLHF.

The chain joins TRBV7-3 to TRBJ2-1, with 8 bases identical to TRBD2. The CDR3 runs 16 residues. V lost 5 bases, J lost 7 bases, and 13 bases stayed unmatched. Per germline, CDR1 SGHTA and CDR2 FQGTGA. CDR3 nucleotide sequence: TGTGCCAGCAGCCACTCCGGGACTAGGCTTGAAAATGAGCAGTTCTTC. Residues: CASSHSGTRLENEQFF.

This clone has only one observation. The J gene is TRBJ2-2, the V gene TRBV5-1; the D gene is possibly TRBD1 (6 bases). Germline CDR1 SGHRS, CDR2 YFSETQ. There are 14 residues in the CDR3. Trimming removed 4 bases at V and 4 bases at J, with 11 bases between. In DNA form, the CDR3 reads TGCGCCAGCAGCCCAGGGGCCGGCACCGGGGAGCTGTTTTTT. Protein product: CASSPGAGTGELFF.

This clone was detected a few times. This sequence joins TRBV27 and TRBJ2-1, with D perhaps matching TRBD1 (6 bases). V gave up 8 bases and J gave up 0 bases, with 14 bases separating them. CDR3 length: 15 residues. Germline loops: CDR1 MNHEY, CDR2 SMNVEV (reference sequence). The chain's CDR3 is CASGGTWGSYNEQFF. The CDR3 DNA reads as TGTGCCAGCGGGGGCACATGGGGCTCCTACAATGAGCAGTTCTTC.

The J gene is TRBJ1-2, the V gene TRBV6-1; no clear D. From germline, CDR1 is MNHNS and CDR2 SASEGT. V dropped 1 base and J dropped 2 bases, with 11 bases sitting between them. The CDR3 totals 15 residues. The CDR3 bases are TGTGCCAGCAGTGAAGATTTAGGAGGGAACTATGGCTACACCTTC. The encoded protein is CASSEDLGGNYGYTF.

V gene TRBV5-1 combines with J gene TRBJ1-1, with 7 nucleotides matching TRBD1. There are 14 residues in the CDR3. The V gene's germline CDR1 is SGHRS and CDR2 YFSETQ. With V trimmed by 4 bases and J by 1 base, 4 bases remained unmatched. The CDR3 loop is CASSRPGGNTEAFF. CDR3 in DNA: TGCGCCAGCAGCCGACCAGGGGGGAACACTGAAGCTTTCTTT. The full variable domain, rest sourced from reference TRBV5-1 and TRBJ1-1, is KAGVTQTPRYLIKTRGQQVTLSCSPISGHRSVSWYQQTPGQGLQFLFEYFSETQRNKGNFPGRFSGRQFSNSRSEMNVSTLELGDSALYLCASSRPGGNTEAFFGQGTRLTVV.

The chain joins TRBV11-2 to TRBJ2-2; the D gene is possibly TRBD1 (6 bases). V was trimmed by 3 bases and J by 5 bases, leaving 10 bases between them. CDR1 and CDR2 (germline): SGHAT, FQNNGV. The length of the CDR3 is 14 residues. The DNA of the CDR3 is TGTGCCAGCAGCTTGGGACACCAAACCGGGGAGCTGTTTTTT. It encodes CASSLGHQTGELFF.

The chain links TRBV2 to TRBJ2-6, with a possible D match to TRBD2 (6 bases). The V end lost 5 bases, the J end lost 2 bases, and 7 bases lay between the germline ends. In germline, CDR1 is SNHLY, CDR2 FYNNEI. The CDR3 extends over 14 amino acids. The CDR3 DNA reads as TGTGCCAGCAGTTCGGGGGCTGGGGCCAACGTCCTGACTTTC. Translated, it gives CASSSGAGANVLTF.

V gene TRBV5-1 combines with J gene TRBJ1-1, with D unresolved. Germline V lookup: CDR1 SGHRS, CDR2 YFSETQ. This CDR3 contains 14 residues. The V gene lost 0 bases and the J gene lost 2 bases, with 8 bases spanning the gap. In DNA form, the CDR3 reads TGCGCCAGCAGCTTGGCCCTGGCCAACACTGAAGCTTTCTTT. It is translated as CASSLALANTEAFF.

The rearrangement joins TRBV5-1 to TRBJ2-5; perhaps TRBD1 as D (5 bases). V gave up 3 bases and J gave up 5 bases, with 8 bases separating them. The CDR3 has 12 residues. Germline CDR1 reads SGHRS; CDR2 reads YFSETQ. CDR3 amino acids: CASSSGWETQYF. Here the CDR3 DNA reads TGCGCCAGCAGCTCAGGGTGGGAGACCCAGTACTTC.